This entry features one T cell receptor (beta chain) sequence. What it binds is not known. Germline V gene lookup returns CDR1 MNHNY and CDR2 SVGAGI (reference sequence). V lost 5 bases and J lost 3; bases outside the gene matches: 7. This CDR3 is built from 15 residues. The data were obtained in a study of cytomegalovirus exposure and HLA in healthy donors. Points from the study as a whole: CMV serostatus was the only immune exposure information that was available.

It was with 60 Vbeta and 13 Jbeta primers that the PCR ran. Sequencing used immunoSEQ multiplex PCR; TCRdb keeps in-frame clones, though not all of them. The sample lists some 160,000 clones; approximately 86% were seen once. Healthy individuals who donated bone marrow served as the donors. This TCR was sampled from a woman aged 18-29 years in good health and CMV-seronegative. Material: PBMCs. V and J are TRBV6-6 and TRBJ1-5, with TRBD1 identical over 7 bases. The CDR3 nucleotides read TGTGCCAGCAGTGGGACCGGGACAGACAATCAGCCCCAGCATTTT. It yields the protein CASSGTGTDNQPQHF.